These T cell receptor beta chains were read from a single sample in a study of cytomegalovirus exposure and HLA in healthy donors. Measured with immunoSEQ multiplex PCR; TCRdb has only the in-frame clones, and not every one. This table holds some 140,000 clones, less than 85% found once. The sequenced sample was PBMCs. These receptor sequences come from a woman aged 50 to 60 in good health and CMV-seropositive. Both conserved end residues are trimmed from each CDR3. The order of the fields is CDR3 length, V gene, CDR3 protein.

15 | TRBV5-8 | ASSLLGAGETNEKLF
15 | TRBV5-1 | ASSLAEWDRRGEKLF
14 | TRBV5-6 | ASSLADRVGYNEQF
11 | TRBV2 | ATHGTGTYEQY
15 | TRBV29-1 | SVEATTGWYGANVLT
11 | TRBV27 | ASTAELGVPLH
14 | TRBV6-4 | ASSGYRGPSNQPQH
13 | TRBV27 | ASTGDSRQNSPLH
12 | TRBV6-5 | ASSYMSSGNTIY
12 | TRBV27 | AGSSRGRVYGYT
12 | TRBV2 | ASSESRGGQPQH
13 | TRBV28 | ASSIFTGTQNGYT
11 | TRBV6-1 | ASTGGPEKTQY
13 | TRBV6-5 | ASSSSGQEDEKLF
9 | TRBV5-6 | ASSHRDGYT
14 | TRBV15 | ATSGGTSGSSYEQY
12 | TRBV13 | ASSPWPGDEKLF
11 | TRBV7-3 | ASSPKAGQPQH
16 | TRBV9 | ASSVGLAGPLLTDTQY
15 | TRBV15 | ATSRSRTGGGNQPQH
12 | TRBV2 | ASRSLAGYNEQF
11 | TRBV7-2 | ASSLARGYEQF
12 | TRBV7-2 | ASSRDSSTDTQY
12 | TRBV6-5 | ASSYGTGDTEAF
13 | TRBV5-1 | ASSPPMRGDPEQF
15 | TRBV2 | ASRPSSGGASYNEQF
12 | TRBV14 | ASSPQRDSYGYT
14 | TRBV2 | ASRKKTGAPNSPLH
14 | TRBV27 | ASSPISWESADTQY
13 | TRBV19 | ASSPRTGGFEKLF
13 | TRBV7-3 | ASSLVPGSTGELF
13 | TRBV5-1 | ASSRGQGGNEKLF
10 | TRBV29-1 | SVEAGAYEQY
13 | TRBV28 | ASSLGGLAPGGYT
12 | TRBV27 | ASREQGDGNTIY
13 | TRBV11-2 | ASSYSGAEITEAF
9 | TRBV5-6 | ASSFAEGYT
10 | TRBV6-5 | ASRSSTDTQY
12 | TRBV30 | AWSEGQENTEAF
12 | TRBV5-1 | ASSSSPGNDGYT
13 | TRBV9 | ASSVGSGGVYGYT
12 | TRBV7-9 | ASSSLAGDPEQY
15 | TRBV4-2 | ASSHPGTGGERNGYT